These T cell receptor beta chains were read from a single sample in a study of T cell responses to AZD1222 COVID-19 vaccine. Only in-frame clones appear in the TCRdb table, and some are missing; sequencing was by immunoSEQ multiplex PCR. This sample has about 100,000 clones; around nine tenths occur once, and the top ten carry around 20%. Material: peripheral blood, obtained on day 0 of AZD1222 vaccination. Receptors originate from an adult in good health. CDR3s include the opening cysteine and the closing phenylalanine or tryptophan. The D gene is left open where the match is weak. The size field is filled for only some rows; it gives once, few, many or a size class.

size: .; D: TRBD1; V: TRBV6-5; J: TRBJ1-5; DNA: TGTGCCAGCAGTCCACAGGGGACTAGAAATCAGCCCCAGCATTTT; CDR3: CASSPQGTRNQPQHF
size: once; D: .; V: TRBV2; J: TRBJ2-3; DNA: TGTGCCAGCAGTCAGGCCCCTCTACGTTCGCAGTATTTT; CDR3: CASSQAPLRSQYF
size: .; D: .; V: TRBV5-1; J: TRBJ2-2; DNA: TGCGCCAGCAGCTGGGACTTAAACACCGGGGAGCTGTTTTTT; CDR3: CASSWDLNTGELFF
size: .; D: TRBD2; V: TRBV10-3; J: TRBJ2-3; DNA: TGTGCCATCAGTGTTTTGAGCGGGGCCTCCACAGATACGCAGTATTTT; CDR3: CAISVLSGASTDTQYF
size: .; D: .; V: TRBV4-3; J: TRBJ1-1; DNA: TGCGCCAGCAGCCAAGTTAGGAACACTGAAGCTTTCTTT; CDR3: CASSQVRNTEAFF
size: .; D: TRBD1; V: TRBV5-6; J: TRBJ2-3; DNA: TGTGCCAGCAGCGGGGATGACAGGGGGCGTCTCCCAGATACGCAGTATTTT; CDR3: CASSGDDRGRLPDTQYF
size: .; D: .; V: TRBV5-4; J: TRBJ1-1; DNA: TGTGCCAGCAGCTCAATTCGCGGACAGACTGAGGCTTTCTTT; CDR3: CASSSIRGQTEAFF
size: .; D: .; V: TRBV6-5; J: TRBJ1-4; DNA: TGTGCCGGAGGGGGGAGTGAAAAACTGTTTTTT; CDR3: CAGGGSEKLFF
size: .; D: .; V: TRBV19; J: TRBJ1-1; DNA: TGTGCCAGTAAAGATCACACTGAAGCTTTCTTT; CDR3: CASKDHTEAFF
size: .; D: .; V: TRBV19; J: TRBJ1-4; DNA: TGTGCCAGTAGCCAAAGCGCAGGGACGGTACCTAATGAAAAACTGTTTTTT; CDR3: CASSQSAGTVPNEKLFF